Below are 2 T cell receptor beta chains sequenced from a single sample in a study of cytomegalovirus exposure and HLA in healthy donors. Sequencing used immunoSEQ multiplex PCR; TCRdb keeps in-frame clones, though not all of them. The data show approximately 270,000 clones, with about 90% seen just once and around 11% held by the top ten. The sample taken for sequencing was PBMCs. The receptor set was obtained from a man aged 18 to 30 in good health and CMV-seropositive.

The chain carries TRBV5-8 and TRBJ2-2; tentatively, D is TRBD1 (6 bases). The CDR3 is 16 residues long. The V end lost 1 base, the J end lost 6 bases, and 16 bases lay between the germline ends. Germline V lookup: CDR1 SGHTS, CDR2 YDEGEE. CDR3 nucleotide sequence: TGTGCCAGCAGCTTGATGGGACAAACGGTCGCCGGGGAGCTGTTTTTT. Residues: CASSLMGQTVAGELFF.

The CDR3 region has the DNA TGTGCCTCCGGTTCGCAGGGGCGCTACAATGAGCAGTTCTTC. As protein: CASGSQGRYNEQFF. The chain combines TRBV27 with TRBJ2-1; maybe TRBD1 (6 bases). V dropped 11 bases and J dropped 3 bases, with 17 bases sitting between them. This CDR3 comprises 14 residues. Looked up from germline, CDR1 is MNHEY and CDR2 is SMNVEV (reference sequence).